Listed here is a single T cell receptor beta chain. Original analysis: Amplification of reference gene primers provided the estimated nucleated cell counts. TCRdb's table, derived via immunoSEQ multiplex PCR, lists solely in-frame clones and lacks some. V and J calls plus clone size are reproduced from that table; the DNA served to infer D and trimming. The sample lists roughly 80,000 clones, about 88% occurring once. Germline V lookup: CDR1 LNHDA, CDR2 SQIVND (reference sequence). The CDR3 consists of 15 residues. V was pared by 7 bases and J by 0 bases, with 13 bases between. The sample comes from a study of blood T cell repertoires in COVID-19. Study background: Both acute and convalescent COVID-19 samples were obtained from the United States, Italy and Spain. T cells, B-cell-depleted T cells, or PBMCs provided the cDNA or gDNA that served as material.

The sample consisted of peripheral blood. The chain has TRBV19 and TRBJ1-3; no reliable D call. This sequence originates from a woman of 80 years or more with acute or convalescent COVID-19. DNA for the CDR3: TGTGCCAGTACCCTTTATGGGCTCTCTGGAAACACCATATATTTT. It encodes CASTLYGLSGNTIYF.